This TCR beta chain was obtained from a study of shared clonotypes between healthy human individuals. At the level of the study: In total, the donors were a couple of women and a few men aged 18 to 49. The study used three CD4 naive, three CD4 memory, two CD8 naive and one CD8 memory plate per donor.

Positive CCR7 selection of CD45RO-negative cells yielded the naive CD8 cells, and terminally differentiated effector memory CD45RA+ cells were excluded. Everyone who donated was a Caucasian adult who lived in Nashville, Tennessee. The protocol was immunoSEQ multiplex PCR, while the TCRdb copy is restricted to in-frame clones and leaves out a portion. The sample has 750,000 to 1,000,000 clones; 80% to 95% are singletons. V was pared by 6 bases and J by 7 bases, with 9 bases between. The CDR3 length is 12 residues. CDR1 is MNHEY and CDR2 is SVGAGI in the germline V gene. The sample comprised naive CD8+ T cells sorted from blood. V usage is TRBV6-5 and J usage is TRBJ2-2, with D hard to call. The receptor comes from a young man in good health. CDR3 protein: CASSVGNGELFF. Here the CDR3 DNA reads TGTGCCAGCAGCGTGGGTAACGGGGAGCTGTTTTTT.